This TCR beta chain was identified during a study of T cells in tuberculosis. Study-level information: CD1B tetramers identified T cells specific for mycobacterial lipid GMM. Overall study results and limits: Some low-affinity tetramer-binding T cells may be absent from this sample.

The CDR3 length is 15 residues. V shed 5 bases and J shed 4 bases, with 18 bases lying between them. Per germline, CDR1 SSHAT and CDR2 FNYEAQ (reference sequence). Sorting used thawed, overnight-rested PBMC stained with anti-CD3, a viability dye and GMM-loaded CD1B tetramer. The lipid loaded on the CD1B tetramers was C32 glucose monomycolate from Rhodococcus equi. CD14-expressing monocytes were removed from PBMC before cryopreservation and sorting. Each donor contributed 75,000 to 100,000 sorted tetramer-negative cells. The method was immunoSEQ multiplex PCR; TCRdb's version includes in-frame clones alone and lacks a portion of them. The sample has 61,000 or so clones, about 86% seen once.

The gene calls are TRBV7-7 and TRBJ2-7; TRBD2 might be the D (7 bases). This receptor was identified in an adult woman with latent tuberculosis. The sample was CD1b-GMM tetramer-negative cells sorted from PBMCs. CDR3 amino acids: CASSPGRGEQYEQYF. The DNA of the CDR3 is TGTGCCAGCAGCCCGGGGAGGGGGGAGCAATACGAGCAGTACTTC.